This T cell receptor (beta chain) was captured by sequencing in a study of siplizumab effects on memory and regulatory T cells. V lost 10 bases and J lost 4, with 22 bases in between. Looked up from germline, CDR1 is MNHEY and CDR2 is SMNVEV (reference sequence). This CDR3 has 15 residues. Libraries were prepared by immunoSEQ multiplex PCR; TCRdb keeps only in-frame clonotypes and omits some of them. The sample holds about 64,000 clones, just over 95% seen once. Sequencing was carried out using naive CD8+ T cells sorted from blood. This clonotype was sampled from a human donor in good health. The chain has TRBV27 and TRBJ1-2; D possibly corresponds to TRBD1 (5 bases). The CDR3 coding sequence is TGTGCCACACCTTATTGGACAAATTTGTTCTATGGCTACACCTTC. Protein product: CATPYWTNLFYGYTF.